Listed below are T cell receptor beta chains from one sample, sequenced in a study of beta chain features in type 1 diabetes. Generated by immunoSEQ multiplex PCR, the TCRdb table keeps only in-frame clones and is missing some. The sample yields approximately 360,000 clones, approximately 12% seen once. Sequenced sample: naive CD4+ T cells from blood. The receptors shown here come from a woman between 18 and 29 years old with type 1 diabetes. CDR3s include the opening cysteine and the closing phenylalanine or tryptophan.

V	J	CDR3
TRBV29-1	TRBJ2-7	CSVDKGAENPYEQYF
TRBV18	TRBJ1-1	CASSPSISTEAFF
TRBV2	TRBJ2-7	CASGQARGQYF
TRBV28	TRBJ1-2	CASTRRDRYTYGYTF
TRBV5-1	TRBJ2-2	CASSPMRAANTGELFF
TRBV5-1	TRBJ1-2	CASSPGQGANGYTF
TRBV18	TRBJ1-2	CASSPDQADGYTF
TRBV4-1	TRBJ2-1	CASSLRPVAGGSNEQFF
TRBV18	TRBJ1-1	CASSPEVNTEAFF
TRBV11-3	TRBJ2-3	CASSASGTGRDTQYF
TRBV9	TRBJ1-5	CASSVDGTGKQPQHF
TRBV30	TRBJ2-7	CAWSRPGLGSYEQYF
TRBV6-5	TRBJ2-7	CASSSRVYEQYF
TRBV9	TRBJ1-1	CASSVGGALNTEAFF
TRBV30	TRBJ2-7	CAWRSVAGGREQYF
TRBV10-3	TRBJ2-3	CAISEPRGLAGTDTQYF
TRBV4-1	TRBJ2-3	CASSQVVAGADTQYF
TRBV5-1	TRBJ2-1	CASSLTKTGAYNEQFF
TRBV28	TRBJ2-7	CASSRGTASYEQYF
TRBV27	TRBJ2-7	CASSLSWESSYEQYF
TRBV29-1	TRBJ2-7	CSVGTGGWSEQYF
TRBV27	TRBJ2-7	CASSPVRAAPSYEQYF
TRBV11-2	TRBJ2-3	CASSFKGVTQYF
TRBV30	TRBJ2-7	CASRPTNSYEQYF
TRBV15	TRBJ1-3	CATSRDRTGNTPIYF
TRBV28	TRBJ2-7	CASTLQGDEQYF
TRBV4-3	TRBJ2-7	CASSQEGGTGEQYF
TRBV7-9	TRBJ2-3	CAIPTTSTDTQYF
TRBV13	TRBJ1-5	CASSLGLAVQPQHF
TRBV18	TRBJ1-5	CASSQAGGEFNQPQHF
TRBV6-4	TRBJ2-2	CASSLQGGAGELFF
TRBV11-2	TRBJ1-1	CASSTDRNTEAFF
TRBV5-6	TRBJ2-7	CASSPTGGGYEQYF
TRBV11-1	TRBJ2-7	CASSFQRLNYEQYF
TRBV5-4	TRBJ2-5	CASSLVQGLQETQYF
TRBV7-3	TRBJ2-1	CASSLTLAGGSYNEQFF
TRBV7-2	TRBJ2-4	CASSFGVGLQYF
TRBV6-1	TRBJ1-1	CASDRQGDTEAFF
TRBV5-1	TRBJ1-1	CASSFQGTEAFF
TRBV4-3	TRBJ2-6	CASSQDGTGGAGANVLTF
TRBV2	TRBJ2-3	CASSGALSTDTQYF
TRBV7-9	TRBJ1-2	CASSLGRQGGIYGYTF
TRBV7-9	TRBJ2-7	CASGRDRFSYEQYF
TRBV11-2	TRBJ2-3	CASSWGLNTDTQYF
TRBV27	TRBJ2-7	CASSSLNPDRGGSYEQYF
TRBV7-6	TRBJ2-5	CASSPGQETQYF
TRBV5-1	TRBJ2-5	CASSLGTDQETQYF
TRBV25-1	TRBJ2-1	CASSEGGRYNEQFF
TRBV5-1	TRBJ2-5	CATAQEQQETQYF
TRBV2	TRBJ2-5	CASRLTAQETQYF
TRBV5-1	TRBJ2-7	CASSSFYEQYF
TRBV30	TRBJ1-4	CAWAGEFNEKLFF
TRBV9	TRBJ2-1	CASSVEGTAYNEQFF
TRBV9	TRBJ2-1	CASSVGLANNEQFF
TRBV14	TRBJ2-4	CASSQGSAGGWDIQYF
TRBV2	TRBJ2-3	CASSEAFTTGDTQYF
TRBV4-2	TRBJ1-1	CASSPYTATGVGTEAFF
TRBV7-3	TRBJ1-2	CASSAAGGYGYTF
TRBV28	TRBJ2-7	CASTLGGSFYEQYF
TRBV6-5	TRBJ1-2	CASSYSQGIYGYTF